This T cell receptor beta chain was identified in a study of T-cell reconstitution after alpha-beta-depleted transplantation in children. The sample holds many counts of this clonotype. What it binds is unknown. As it was prepared, the TCRbeta library received unique molecular identifiers. TCRdb fed the PCR reads into MiXCR, producing one record per CDR3 protein. The sample carries more than 40,000 distinct CDR3 sequences, around 9% recorded once. The V end lost 4 bases, the J end lost 2 bases, and 11 bases lay between the germline ends. This CDR3 region has 14 residues. Germline-derived CDR1 and CDR2 are LGHDT and YNNKEL (reference sequence). Study results and limitations: Newly generated T cells supplied most T-cell counts and diversity one year post-transplant. Two months or so post-transplant, alpha-beta T cells reportedly derived from several hundred expanded graft clones.

The chain has TRBV3-1 and TRBJ2-5; D may be TRBD1 or TRBD2 (5 bases each). The origin of this receptor is a male patient aged 2-15 years who had a stem cell transplant for chronic granulomatous disease, so the T cells may come from the graft donor. The material was PBMCs, mostly from graft donor cells, obtained 60 days after TCRalphabeta/CD19-depleted stem cell transplant. CDR3 DNA sequence: TGTGCCAGCAGCCGAGAGGGACGACAAGAGACCCAGTACTTC. It encodes CASSREGRQETQYF.